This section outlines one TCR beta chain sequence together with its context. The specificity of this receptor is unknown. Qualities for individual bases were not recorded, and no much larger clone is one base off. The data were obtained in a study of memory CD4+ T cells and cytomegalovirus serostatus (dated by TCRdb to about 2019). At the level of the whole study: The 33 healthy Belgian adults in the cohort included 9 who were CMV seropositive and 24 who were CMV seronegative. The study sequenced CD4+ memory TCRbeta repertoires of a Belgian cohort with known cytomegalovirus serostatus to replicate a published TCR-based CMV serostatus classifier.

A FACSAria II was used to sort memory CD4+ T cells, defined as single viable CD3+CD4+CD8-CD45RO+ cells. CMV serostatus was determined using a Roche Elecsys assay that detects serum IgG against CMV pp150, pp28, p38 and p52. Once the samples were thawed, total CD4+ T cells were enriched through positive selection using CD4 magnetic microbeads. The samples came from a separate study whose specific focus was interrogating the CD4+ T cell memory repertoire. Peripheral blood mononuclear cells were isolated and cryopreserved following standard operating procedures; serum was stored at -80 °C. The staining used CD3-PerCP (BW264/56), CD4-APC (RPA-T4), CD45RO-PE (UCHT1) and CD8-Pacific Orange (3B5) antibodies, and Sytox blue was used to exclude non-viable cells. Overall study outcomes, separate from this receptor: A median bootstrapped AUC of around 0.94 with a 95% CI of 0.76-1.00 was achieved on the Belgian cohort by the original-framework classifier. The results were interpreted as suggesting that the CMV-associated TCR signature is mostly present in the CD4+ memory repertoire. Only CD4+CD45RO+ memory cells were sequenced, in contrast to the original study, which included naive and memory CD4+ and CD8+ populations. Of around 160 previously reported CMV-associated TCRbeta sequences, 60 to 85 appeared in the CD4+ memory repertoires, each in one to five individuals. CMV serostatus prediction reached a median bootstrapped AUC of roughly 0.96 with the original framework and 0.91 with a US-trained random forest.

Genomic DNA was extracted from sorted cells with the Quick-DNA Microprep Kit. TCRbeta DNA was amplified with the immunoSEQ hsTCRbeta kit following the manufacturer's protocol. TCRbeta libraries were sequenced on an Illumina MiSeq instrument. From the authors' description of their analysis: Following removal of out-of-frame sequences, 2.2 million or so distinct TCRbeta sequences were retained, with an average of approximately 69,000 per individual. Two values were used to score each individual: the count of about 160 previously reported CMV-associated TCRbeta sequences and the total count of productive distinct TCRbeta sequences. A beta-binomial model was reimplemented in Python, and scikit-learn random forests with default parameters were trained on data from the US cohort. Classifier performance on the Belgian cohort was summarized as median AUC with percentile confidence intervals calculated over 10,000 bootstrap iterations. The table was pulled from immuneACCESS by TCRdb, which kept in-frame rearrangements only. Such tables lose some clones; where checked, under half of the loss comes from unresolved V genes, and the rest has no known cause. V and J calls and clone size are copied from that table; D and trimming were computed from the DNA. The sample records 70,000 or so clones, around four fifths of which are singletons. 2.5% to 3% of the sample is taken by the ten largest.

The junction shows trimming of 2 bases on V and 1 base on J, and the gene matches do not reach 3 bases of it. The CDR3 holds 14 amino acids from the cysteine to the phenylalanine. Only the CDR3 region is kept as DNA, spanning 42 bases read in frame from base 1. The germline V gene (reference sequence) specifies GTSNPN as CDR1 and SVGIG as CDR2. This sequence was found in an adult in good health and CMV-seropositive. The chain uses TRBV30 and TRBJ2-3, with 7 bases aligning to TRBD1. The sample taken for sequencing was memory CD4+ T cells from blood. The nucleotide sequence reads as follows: TGTGCCTGGAGTAGGGGGCTTGGCACAGATACGCAGTATTTT. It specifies CAWSRGLGTDTQYF.